This T cell receptor beta chain was recorded in a study of cytomegalovirus exposure and HLA in healthy donors. The CDR3 sequence is 15 residues long. The ends lost 4 bases at V and 3 bases at J; junction bases unmatched: 4. Germline CDR1 is SGHRS and CDR2 is YFSETQ. The PCR had 60 Vbeta and 13 Jbeta primers. Original processing notes: About 9.9 million of the 60 million to 90 million unique TCR beta chains counted in a later analysis were shared. Profiled with immunoSEQ multiplex PCR; TCRdb holds only in-frame clones, not every one. That table is the source of V, J and clone size, and D and trimming were worked out from the DNA. The sample contains 110,000 to 150,000 clones, approximately 82% of which appear only once. Concerning this clone: Antigen: not known. Other DNA sequences in this sample translate to the same CDR3.

Overall study results and limits: In a later analysis, TCR beta V- and J-gene trimming was associated with a missense DCLRE1C variant. Reported performance of the classifier showed diagnosis of cytomegalovirus status with high specificity and sensitivity. In a later analysis, several top co-occurrence clusters appeared linked to parvovirus B19, influenza, CMV and Epstein-Barr virus.

The sample comprised PBMCs. This clonotype was sampled from a woman aged 55-70 years in good health and CMV-seropositive. The chain is built from TRBV5-1 and TRBJ2-7; 13 nucleotides match TRBD2. CDR3 region: CASSPGLAGVYEQYF. As DNA, the CDR3 is TGCGCCAGCAGCCCAGGACTAGCGGGAGTCTACGAGCAGTACTTC. Full variable domain (remainder filled in from reference TRBV5-1 and TRBJ2-7): KAGVTQTPRYLIKTRGQQVTLSCSPISGHRSVSWYQQTPGQGLQFLFEYFSETQRNKGNFPGRFSGRQFSNSRSEMNVSTLELGDSALYLCASSPGLAGVYEQYFGPGTRLTVT.